This is a list of T cell receptor beta chains from one sample in a study of control samples from healthy donors and cancer patients. Clones were read by immunoSEQ multiplex PCR, and TCRdb kept only the in-frame ones, dropping some. The sample consists of around 120,000 clones, roughly 94% of them appearing once. The sample was blood. These TCRs come from a young man in good health. Both conserved end residues are part of each CDR3.

CDR3: CASSQAGNTIYF
V: TRBV4-3
J: TRBJ1-3

CDR3: CASSEWGLEEKLFF
V: TRBV2
J: TRBJ1-4

CDR3: CASSQSRTANQPQHF
V: TRBV23-1
J: TRBJ1-5

CDR3: CASSPRDSEGETQYF
V: TRBV18
J: TRBJ2-5

CDR3: CASSLQGAIREKLFF
V: TRBV5-5
J: TRBJ1-4

CDR3: CASSVVPGQGNTEAFF
V: TRBV9
J: TRBJ1-1

CDR3: CASSLSTGSNQPQHF
V: TRBV11-2
J: TRBJ1-5

CDR3: CSGRSIYGYTF
V: TRBV29-1
J: TRBJ1-2

CDR3: CAISESTGDNEQFF
V: TRBV10-3
J: TRBJ2-1

CDR3: CASSPSRDREYF
V: TRBV18
J: TRBJ2-3

CDR3: CASSLGQGARGYTF
V: TRBV5-1
J: TRBJ1-2

CDR3: CASSMGQGRRETQYF
V: TRBV19
J: TRBJ2-5

CDR3: CASSLTGLPYEQYF
V: TRBV7-2
J: TRBJ2-7

CDR3: CASSLRTMNTEAFF
V: TRBV7-8
J: TRBJ1-1

CDR3: CASSLELGQETQYF
V: TRBV7-8
J: TRBJ2-5

CDR3: CASSPPTGPDTQYF
V: TRBV18
J: TRBJ2-3

CDR3: CASSAGWSSGNTIYF
V: TRBV19
J: TRBJ1-3